This T cell receptor beta chain was sequenced in a study of CD8+CD57+ T cells in acquired aplastic anemia. For the study at large: DNA from sorted CD4+ and CD8+ cells averaged about 3.2 ug. Findings of the study overall: Between patients and controls, about 31 CD8+ CDR3 sequences were found in common.

The CDR3 length is 14 residues. V shed 3 bases and J shed 2 bases, with 9 bases lying between them. Per the germline V gene, CDR1 is SGHRS and CDR2 is YFSETQ. CD8+CD57+ cell expansion, shown by flow cytometry, had occurred in the patients selected for sequencing. Each patient had severe acquired aplastic anemia. Receipt of therapy had not occurred in any patient by the time of blood sampling. TCR beta VDJ combinations and CDR3 sequences were profiled from genomic DNA. TCRdb re-derived calls from the reads in MiXCR, one entry per CDR3 protein. The table has a few hundred thousand distinct CDR3 sequences, 25% to 40% seen once. This clonotype was counted many times. No antigen is known for it.

Material: sorted CD4+, CD8+, or CD8+CD57+ T cells (not recorded which) from PBMCs. This TCR came from a human donor with aplastic anemia. The chain joins TRBV5-1 to TRBJ1-5; D is unresolved. The CDR3 DNA is TGCGCCAGCAGCTACGGAATCGGCAATCAGCCCCAGCATTTT. Amino acid sequence: CASSYGIGNQPQHF.